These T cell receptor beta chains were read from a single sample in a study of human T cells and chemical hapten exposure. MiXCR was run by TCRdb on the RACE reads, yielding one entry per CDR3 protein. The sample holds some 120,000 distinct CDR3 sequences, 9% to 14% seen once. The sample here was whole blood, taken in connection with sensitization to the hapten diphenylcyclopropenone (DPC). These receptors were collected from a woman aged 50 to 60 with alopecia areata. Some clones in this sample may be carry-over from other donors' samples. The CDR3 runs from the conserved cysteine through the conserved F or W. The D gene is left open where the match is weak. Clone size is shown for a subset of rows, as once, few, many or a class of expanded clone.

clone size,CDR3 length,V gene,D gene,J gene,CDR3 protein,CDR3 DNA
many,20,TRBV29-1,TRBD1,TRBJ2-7,CSVGTLHRRYGTGGWYEQYF,TGCAGCGTTGGGACCCTACACCGACGCTACGGGACAGGGGGCTGGTACGAGCAGTACTTC
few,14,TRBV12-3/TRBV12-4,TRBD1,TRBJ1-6,CASSWDSWNSPLHF,TGTGCCAGCAGCTGGGACAGCTGGAATTCACCCCTCCACTTT
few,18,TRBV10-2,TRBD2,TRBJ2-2,CASSDGLAAGRGTGELFF,TGCGCCAGCAGTGACGGACTAGCGGCCGGTCGGGGCACCGGGGAGCTGTTTTTT
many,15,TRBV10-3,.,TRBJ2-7,CAISDPDAPVPRPYF,TGTGCCATCAGTGACCCGGACGCACCGGTCCCCCGTCCGTACTTC
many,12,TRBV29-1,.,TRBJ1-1,CSVELGNTEAFF,TGCAGCGTTGAACTGGGGAACACTGAAGCTTTCTTT
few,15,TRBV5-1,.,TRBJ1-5,CASSLDDSSNQPQHF,TGCGCCAGCAGCTTGGATGACTCCAGCAATCAGCCCCAGCATTTT
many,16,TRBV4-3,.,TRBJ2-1,CASSQDGGTEYNEQFF,TGCGCCAGCAGCCAAGATGGGGGGACAGAGTACAATGAGCAGTTCTTC
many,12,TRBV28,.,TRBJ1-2,CASRLRGYGYTF,TGTGCCAGCAGATTGAGGGGCTATGGCTACACCTTC
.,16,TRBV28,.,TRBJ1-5,CASSPRTVYSNQPQHF,TGTGCCAGCAGTCCCAGGACAGTCTATAGCAATCAGCCCCAGCATTTT
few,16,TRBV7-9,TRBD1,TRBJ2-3,CASSPLRDRGPDTQYF,TGTGCCAGCAGCCCCCTACGGGACAGGGGGCCAGATACGCAGTATTTT
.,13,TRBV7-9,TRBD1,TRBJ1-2,CASSSQGAEGYSF,TGTGCCAGCAGCTCCCAGGGGGCTGAAGGCTACTCCTTC
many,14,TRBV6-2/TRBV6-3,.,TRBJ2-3,CASSYGTGTDTQYF,TGTGCCAGCAGTTACGGGACTGGCACAGATACGCAGTATTTT
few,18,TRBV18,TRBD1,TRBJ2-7,CASSPPLVPGQEIYEQYF,TGTGCCAGCTCACCACCTTTGGTCCCGGGACAGGAGATCTACGAGCAGTACTTC
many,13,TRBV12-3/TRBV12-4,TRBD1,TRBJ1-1,CACSRGDRGEAFF,TGTGCCTGTTCCAGGGGGGACAGGGGTGAAGCTTTCTTT
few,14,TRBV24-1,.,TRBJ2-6,CATMDASGANVLTF,TGTGCCACCATGGACGCCTCTGGGGCCAACGTCCTGACTTTC
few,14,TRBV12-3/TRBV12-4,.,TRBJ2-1,CASMLAVSYNEQFF,TGTGCCAGCATGTTAGCGGTATCCTACAATGAGCAGTTCTTC
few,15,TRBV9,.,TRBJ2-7,CASSVAAGPSYEQYF,TGTGCCAGCAGCGTAGCGGCAGGCCCTTCGTACGAGCAGTACTTC
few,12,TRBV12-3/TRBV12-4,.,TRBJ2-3,CASSMLTDTQYF,TGTGCCAGCAGCATGCTCACAGATACGCAGTATTTT
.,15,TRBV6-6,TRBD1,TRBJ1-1,CASSLSPGQGTEAFF,TGTGCCAGCAGTTTATCTCCGGGACAGGGGACTGAAGCTTTCTTT
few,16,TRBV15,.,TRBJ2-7,CATSRDWSRGPYEQYF,TGTGCCACCAGCAGAGATTGGAGCAGGGGACCCTACGAGCAGTACTTC
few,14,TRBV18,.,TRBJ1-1,CASSRQPSNTEAFF,TGTGCCAGCTCACGTCAACCCTCGAACACTGAAGCTTTCTTT
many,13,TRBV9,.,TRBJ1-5,CASSRTVNQPQHF,TGTGCCAGCAGTCGGACAGTAAATCAGCCCCAGCATTTT
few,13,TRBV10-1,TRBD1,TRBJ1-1,CASSEDRADEAFF,TGCGCCAGCAGTGAGGACAGGGCTGATGAAGCTTTCTTT
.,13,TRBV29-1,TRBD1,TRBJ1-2,CSASGTGGHGYTF,TGCAGCGCCTCCGGGACAGGGGGCCATGGCTACACCTTC
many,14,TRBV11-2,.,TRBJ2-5,CASSLQGVEETQYF,TGTGCCAGCAGCTTACAAGGGGTGGAAGAGACCCAGTACTTC
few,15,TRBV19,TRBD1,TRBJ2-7,CASSLMGQASYEQYF,TGTGCCAGTAGCCTTATGGGACAGGCCTCCTACGAGCAGTACTTC
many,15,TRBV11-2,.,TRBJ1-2,CASTLQHGLNYGYTF,TGTGCCAGCACCCTCCAACACGGGCTAAACTATGGCTACACCTTC
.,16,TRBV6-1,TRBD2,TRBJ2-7,CAGSEALSSGIYEQYF,TGTGCCGGCAGTGAAGCTTTGTCTAGCGGGATCTACGAGCAGTACTTC
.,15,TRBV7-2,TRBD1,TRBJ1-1,CASSMRQGLNTEAFF,TGTGCCAGCAGCATGCGACAGGGACTCAACACTGAAGCTTTCTTT